This T cell receptor (beta chain) stems from a study of T cell repertoires in aging, cancer and after chemotherapy. TRB rearrangements spanning V, D and J were amplified using mixed TRB-A/B primers. TCRdb called the multiplex PCR reads again in MiXCR, with one record for every CDR3 protein. The sample consists of about 1,200 distinct CDR3 sequences, around 24% of them appearing once. Peripheral blood genomic DNA, not sorted cells or RNA, was the template. This clonotype has just a few counts. There are 15 residues in the CDR3. Trimming stripped 5 bases from V and 1 base from J, with 11 bases between. Germline CDR1 SGHNT, CDR2 YENEEA.

The clonotype originates from a human donor with a blood cancer. This chain links TRBV11-3 with TRBJ2-2; D gene ambiguous. Sample: blood. CDR3 bases: TGTGCCAGCAGCCCGGTTGCAGGGAACACCGGGGAGCTGTTTTTT. Translation: CASSPVAGNTGELFF.